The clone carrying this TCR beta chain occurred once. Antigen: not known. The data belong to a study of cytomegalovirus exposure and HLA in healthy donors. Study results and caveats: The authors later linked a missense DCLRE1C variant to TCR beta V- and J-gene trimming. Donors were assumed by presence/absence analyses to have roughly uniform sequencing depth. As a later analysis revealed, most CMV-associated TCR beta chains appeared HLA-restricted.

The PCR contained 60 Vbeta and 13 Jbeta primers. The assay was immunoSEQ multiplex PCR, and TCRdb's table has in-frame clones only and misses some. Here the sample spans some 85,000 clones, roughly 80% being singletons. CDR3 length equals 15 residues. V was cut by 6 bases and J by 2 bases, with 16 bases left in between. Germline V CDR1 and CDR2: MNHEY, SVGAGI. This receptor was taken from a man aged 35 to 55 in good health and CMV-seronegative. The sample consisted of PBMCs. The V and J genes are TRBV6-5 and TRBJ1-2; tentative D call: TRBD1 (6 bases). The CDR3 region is CASSFTRGQNYGYTF. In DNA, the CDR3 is TGTGCCAGCAGCTTCACCCGCGGACAGAACTATGGCTACACCTTC.